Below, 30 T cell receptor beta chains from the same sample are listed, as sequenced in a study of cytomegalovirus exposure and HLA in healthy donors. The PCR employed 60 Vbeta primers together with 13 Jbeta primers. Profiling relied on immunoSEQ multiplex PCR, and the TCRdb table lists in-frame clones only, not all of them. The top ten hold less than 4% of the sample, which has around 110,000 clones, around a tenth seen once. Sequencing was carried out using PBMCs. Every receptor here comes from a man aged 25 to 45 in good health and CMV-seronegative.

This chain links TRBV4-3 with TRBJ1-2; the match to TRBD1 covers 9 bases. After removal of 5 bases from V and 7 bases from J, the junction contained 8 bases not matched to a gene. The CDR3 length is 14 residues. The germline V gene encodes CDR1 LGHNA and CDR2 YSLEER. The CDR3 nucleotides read TGCGCCAGCAGCGAGGACAGGGGACGCGGTGGCTACACCTTC. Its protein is CASSEDRGRGGYTF.

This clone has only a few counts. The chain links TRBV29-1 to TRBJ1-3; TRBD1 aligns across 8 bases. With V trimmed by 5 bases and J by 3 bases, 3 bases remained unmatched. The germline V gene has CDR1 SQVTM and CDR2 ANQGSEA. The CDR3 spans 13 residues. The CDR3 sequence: CSVYTGGGNTIYF. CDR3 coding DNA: TGCAGCGTTTACACAGGGGGTGGAAACACCATATATTTT.

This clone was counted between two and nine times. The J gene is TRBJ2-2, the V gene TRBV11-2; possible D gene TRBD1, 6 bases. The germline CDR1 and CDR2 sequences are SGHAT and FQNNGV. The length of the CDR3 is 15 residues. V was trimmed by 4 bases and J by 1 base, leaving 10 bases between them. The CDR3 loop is CASSWSQGNTGELFF. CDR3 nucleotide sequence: TGTGCCAGCAGCTGGTCACAGGGGAACACCGGGGAGCTGTTTTTT. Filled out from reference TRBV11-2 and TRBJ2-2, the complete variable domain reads EAGVAQSPRYKIIEKRQSVAFWCNPISGHATLYWYQQILGQGPKLLIQFQNNGVVDDSQLPKDRFSAERLKGVDSTLKIQPAKLEDSAVYLCASSWSQGNTGELFFGEGSRLTVL.

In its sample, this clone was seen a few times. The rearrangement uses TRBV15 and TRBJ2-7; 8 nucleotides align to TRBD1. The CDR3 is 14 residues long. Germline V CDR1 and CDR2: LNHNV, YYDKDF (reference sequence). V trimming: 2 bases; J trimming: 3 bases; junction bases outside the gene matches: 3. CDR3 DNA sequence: TGTGCCACCAGCAGATGGGACAGGAACTACGAGCAGTACTTC. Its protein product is CATSRWDRNYEQYF. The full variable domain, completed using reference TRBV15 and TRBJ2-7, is DAMVIQNPRYQVTQFGKPVTLSCSQTLNHNVMYWYQQKSSQAPKLLFHYYDKDFNNEADTPDNFQSRRPNTSFCFLDIRSPGLGDTAMYLCATSRWDRNYEQYFGPGTRLTVT.

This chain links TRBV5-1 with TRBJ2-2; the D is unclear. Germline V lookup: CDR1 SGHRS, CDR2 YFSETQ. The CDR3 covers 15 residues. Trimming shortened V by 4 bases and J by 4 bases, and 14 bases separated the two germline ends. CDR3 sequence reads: CASSQRNSGTGELFF. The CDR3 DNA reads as TGCGCCAGCAGCCAGAGGAATAGTGGCACCGGGGAGCTGTTTTTT.

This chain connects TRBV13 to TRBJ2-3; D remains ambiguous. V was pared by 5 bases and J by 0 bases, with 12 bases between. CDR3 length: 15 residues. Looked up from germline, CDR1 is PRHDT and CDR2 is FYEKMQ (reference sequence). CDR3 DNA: TGTGCCAGCAGCCCACGAGGAGAGAGCACAGATACGCAGTATTTT. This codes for CASSPRGESTDTQYF.

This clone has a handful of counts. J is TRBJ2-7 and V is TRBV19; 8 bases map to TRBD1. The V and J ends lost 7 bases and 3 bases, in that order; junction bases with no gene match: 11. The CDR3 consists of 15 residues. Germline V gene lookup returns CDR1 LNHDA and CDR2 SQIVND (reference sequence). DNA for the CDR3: TGTGCCAGTACCGCCGGGACAGGAACCTACTACGAGCAGTACTTC. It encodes CASTAGTGTYYEQYF.

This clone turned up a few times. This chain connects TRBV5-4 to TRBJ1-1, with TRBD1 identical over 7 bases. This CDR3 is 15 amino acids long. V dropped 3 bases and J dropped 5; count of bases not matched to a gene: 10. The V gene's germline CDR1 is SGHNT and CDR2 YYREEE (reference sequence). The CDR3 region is CASSSVPGQSTEAFF. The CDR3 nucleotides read TGTGCCAGCAGCTCAGTTCCGGGACAGAGTACTGAAGCTTTCTTT. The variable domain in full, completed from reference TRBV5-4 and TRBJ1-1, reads ETGVTQSPTHLIKTRGQQVTLRCSSQSGHNTVSWYQQALGQGPQFIFQYYREEENGRGNFPPRFSGLQFPNYSSELNVNALELDDSALYLCASSSVPGQSTEAFFGQGTRLTVV.

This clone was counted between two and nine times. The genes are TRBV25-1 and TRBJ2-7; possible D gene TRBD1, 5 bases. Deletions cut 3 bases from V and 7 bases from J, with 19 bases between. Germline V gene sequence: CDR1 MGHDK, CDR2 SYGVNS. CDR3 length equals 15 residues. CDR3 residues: CASSESTVREGEQYF. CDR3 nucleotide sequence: TGTGCCAGCAGTGAGTCAACGGTCAGGGAAGGGGAGCAGTACTTC.

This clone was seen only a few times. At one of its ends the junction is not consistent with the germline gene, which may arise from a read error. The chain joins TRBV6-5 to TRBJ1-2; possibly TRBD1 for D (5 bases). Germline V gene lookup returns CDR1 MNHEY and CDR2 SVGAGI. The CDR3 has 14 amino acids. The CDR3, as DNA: TGTGCCAGCAGTTACTCAGGGGAAAGTACAGGCTACCCCTTC. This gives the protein CASSYSGESTGYPF.

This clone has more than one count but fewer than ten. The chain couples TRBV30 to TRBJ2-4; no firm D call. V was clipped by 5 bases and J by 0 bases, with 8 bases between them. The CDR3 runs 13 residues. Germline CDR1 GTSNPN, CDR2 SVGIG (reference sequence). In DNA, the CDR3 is TGTGCCTGGGAGTCGCTAGCCAAAAACATTCAGTACTTC. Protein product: CAWESLAKNIQYF. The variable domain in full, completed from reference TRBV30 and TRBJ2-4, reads SQTIHQWPATLVQPVGSPLSLECTVEGTSNPNLYWYRQAAGRGLQLLFYSVGIGQISSEVPQNLSASRPQDRQFILSSKKLLLSDSGFYLCAWESLAKNIQYFGAGTRLSVL.

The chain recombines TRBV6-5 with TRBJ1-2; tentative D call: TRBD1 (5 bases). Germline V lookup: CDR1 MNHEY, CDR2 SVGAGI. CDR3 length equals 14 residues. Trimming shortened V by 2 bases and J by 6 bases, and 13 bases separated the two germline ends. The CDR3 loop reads CASSYGWGVDGYTF. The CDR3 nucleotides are TGTGCCAGCAGTTACGGATGGGGGGTGGATGGCTACACCTTC.

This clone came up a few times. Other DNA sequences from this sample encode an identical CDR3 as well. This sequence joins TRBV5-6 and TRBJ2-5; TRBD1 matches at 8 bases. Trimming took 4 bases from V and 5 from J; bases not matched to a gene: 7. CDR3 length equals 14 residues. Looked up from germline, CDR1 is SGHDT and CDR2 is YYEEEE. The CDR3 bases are TGTGCCAGCAGCCGGACAGGGCCGGGGGAGACCCAGTACTTC. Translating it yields CASSRTGPGETQYF.

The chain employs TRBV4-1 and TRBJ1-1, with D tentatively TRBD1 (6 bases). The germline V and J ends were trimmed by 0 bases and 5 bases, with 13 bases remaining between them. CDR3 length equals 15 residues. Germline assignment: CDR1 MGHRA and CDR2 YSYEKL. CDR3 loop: CASSQDGGAWTEAFF. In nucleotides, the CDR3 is TGCGCCAGCAGCCAAGATGGGGGGGCATGGACTGAAGCTTTCTTT.

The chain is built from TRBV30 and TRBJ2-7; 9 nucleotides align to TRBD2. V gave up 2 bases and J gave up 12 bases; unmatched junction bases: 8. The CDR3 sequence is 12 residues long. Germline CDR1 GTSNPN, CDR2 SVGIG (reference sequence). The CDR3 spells CAWSPSGESPYF. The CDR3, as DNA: TGTGCCTGGAGTCCTAGCGGGGAATCACCGTACTTC.

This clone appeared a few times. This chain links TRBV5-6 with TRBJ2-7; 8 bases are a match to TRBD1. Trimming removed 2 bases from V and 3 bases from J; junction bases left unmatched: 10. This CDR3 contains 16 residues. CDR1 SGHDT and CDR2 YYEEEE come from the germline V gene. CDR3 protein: CASSLVPQGAVYEQYF. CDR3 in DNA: TGTGCCAGCAGCTTAGTGCCCCAGGGGGCAGTCTACGAGCAGTACTTC.

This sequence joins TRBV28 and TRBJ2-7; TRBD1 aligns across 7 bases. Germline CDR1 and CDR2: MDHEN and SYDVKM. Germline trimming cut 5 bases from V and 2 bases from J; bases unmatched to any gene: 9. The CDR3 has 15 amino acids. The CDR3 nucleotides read TGTGCCAGCAGTCGATCAGGGACAGCTACCTACGAGCAGTACTTC. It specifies CASSRSGTATYEQYF.

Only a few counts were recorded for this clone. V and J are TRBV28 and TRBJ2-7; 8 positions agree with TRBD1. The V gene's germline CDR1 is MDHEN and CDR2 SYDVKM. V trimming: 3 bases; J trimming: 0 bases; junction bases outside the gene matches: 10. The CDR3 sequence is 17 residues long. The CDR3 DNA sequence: TGTGCCAGCAGTTTCCCTCAGGGGGACAGGAGCTCCTACGAGCAGTACTTC. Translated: CASSFPQGDRSSYEQYF.

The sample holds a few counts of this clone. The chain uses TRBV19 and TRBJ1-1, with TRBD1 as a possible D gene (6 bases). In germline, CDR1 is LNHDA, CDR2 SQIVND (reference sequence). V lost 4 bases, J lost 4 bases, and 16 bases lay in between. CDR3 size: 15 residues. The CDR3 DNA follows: TGTGCCAGTAGTACCGTCGGGGGCGGGGGCACTGAAGCTTTCTTT. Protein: CASSTVGGGGTEAFF.

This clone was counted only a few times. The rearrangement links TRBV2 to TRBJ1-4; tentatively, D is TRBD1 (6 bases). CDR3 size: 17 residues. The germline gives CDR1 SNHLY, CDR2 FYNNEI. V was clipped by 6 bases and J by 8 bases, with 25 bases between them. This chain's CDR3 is CASRRQLGGLAREKLFF. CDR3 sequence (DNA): TGTGCCAGCAGACGACAGTTGGGGGGGCTTGCGCGGGAAAAACTGTTTTTT. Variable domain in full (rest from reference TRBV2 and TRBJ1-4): EPEVTQTPSHQVTQMGQEVILRCVPISNHLYFYWYRQILGQKVEFLVSFYNNEISEKSEIFDDQFSVERPDGSNFTLKIRSTKLEDSAMYFCASRRQLGGLAREKLFFGSGTQLSVL.

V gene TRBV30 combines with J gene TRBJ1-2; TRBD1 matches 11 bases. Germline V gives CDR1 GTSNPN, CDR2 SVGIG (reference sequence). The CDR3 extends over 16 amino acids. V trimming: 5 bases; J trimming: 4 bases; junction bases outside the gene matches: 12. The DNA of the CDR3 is TGTGCCTGGCGTGGACAGGGGGCTCTTGTGAGCTATGGCTACACCTTC. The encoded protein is CAWRGQGALVSYGYTF.

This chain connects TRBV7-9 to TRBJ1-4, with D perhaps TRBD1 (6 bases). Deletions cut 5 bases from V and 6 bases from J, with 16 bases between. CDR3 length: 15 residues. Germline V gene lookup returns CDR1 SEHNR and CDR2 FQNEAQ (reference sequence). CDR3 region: CASSPATGRDEKLFF. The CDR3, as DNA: TGTGCCAGCAGCCCTGCGACAGGAAGGGATGAAAAACTGTTTTTT.

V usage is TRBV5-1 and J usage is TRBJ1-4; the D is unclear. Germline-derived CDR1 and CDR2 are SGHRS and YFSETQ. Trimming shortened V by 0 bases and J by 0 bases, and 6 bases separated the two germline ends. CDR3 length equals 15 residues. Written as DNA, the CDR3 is TGCGCCAGCAGCTTGGGGCAGGCAACTAATGAAAAACTGTTTTTT. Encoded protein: CASSLGQATNEKLFF.

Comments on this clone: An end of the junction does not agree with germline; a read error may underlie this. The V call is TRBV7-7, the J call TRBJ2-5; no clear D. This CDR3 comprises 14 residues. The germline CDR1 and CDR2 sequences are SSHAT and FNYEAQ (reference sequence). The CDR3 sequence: CASSPSGSGETQYF. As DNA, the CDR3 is TGTGCTAGCAGCCCCTCGGGTTCCGGGGAGACCCAGTACTTC.

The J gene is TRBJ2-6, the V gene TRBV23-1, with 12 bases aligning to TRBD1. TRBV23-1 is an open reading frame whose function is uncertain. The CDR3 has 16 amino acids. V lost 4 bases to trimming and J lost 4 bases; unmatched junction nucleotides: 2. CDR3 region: CASSRGQGAGANVLTF. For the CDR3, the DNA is TGCGCCAGCAGTCGGGGACAGGGGGCCGGGGCCAACGTCCTGACTTTC.

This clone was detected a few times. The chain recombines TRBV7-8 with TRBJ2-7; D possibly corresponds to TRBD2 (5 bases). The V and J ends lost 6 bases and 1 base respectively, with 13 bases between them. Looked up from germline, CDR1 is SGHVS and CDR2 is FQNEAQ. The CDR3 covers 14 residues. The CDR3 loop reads CASSYIGLSYEQYF. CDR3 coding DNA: TGTGCCAGCAGTTATATCGGACTGTCCTACGAGCAGTACTTC.

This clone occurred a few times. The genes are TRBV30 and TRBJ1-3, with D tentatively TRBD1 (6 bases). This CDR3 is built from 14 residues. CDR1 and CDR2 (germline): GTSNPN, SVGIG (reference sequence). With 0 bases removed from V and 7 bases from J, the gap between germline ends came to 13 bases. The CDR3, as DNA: TGTGCCTGGAGTGTACGGACAAGGGGGAACACCATATATTTT. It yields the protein CAWSVRTRGNTIYF.

The CDR3 here is CASSLDKSYEQYF. CDR3 nucleotides: TGCGCCAGCAGCTTGGACAAGTCCTACGAGCAGTACTTC. The chain couples TRBV5-1 to TRBJ2-7; D unresolved. CDR1 and CDR2 (germline): SGHRS, YFSETQ. Between the trimmed V and J ends, which lost 0 bases and 1 base, there was a span of 5 bases. The CDR3 runs 13 residues. The variable domain in full, completed from reference TRBV5-1 and TRBJ2-7, reads KAGVTQTPRYLIKTRGQQVTLSCSPISGHRSVSWYQQTPGQGLQFLFEYFSETQRNKGNFPGRFSGRQFSNSRSEMNVSTLELGDSALYLCASSLDKSYEQYFGPGTRLTVT.

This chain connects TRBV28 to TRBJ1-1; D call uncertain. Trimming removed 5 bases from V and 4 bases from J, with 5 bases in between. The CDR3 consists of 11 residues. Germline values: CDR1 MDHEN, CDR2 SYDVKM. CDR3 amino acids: CASSPITEAFF. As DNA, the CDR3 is TGTGCCAGCAGTCCTATCACTGAAGCTTTCTTT.

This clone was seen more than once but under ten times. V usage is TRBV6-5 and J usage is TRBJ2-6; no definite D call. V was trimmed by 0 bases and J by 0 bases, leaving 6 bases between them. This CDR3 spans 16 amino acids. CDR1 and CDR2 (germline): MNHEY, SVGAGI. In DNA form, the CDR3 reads TGTGCCAGCAGTTACTCGAGAACCTCTGGGGCCAACGTCCTGACTTTC. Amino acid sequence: CASSYSRTSGANVLTF.